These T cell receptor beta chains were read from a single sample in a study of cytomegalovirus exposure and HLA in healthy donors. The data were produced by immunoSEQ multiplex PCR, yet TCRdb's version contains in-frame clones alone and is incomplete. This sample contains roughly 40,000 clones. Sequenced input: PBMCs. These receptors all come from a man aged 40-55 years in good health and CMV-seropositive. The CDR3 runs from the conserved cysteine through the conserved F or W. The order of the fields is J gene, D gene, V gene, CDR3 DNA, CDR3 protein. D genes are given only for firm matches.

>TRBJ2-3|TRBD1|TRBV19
TGTGCCAGTAGTGAGGGGGACAGGCTCACAGATACGCAGTATTTT
CASSEGDRLTDTQYF
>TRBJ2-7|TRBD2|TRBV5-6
TGTGCCAGCAGCCCGATTAGCGGGAGGGGTTCCTACGAGCAGTACTTC
CASSPISGRGSYEQYF
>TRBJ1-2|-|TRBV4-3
TGCGCCAGCAGCCAAGGAGACAACCCACTCCATGGCTACACCTTC
CASSQGDNPLHGYTF
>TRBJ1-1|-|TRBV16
TGTGCCAGCAGCCCCCTAGTCGGGGGCACTGAAGCTTTCTTT
CASSPLVGGTEAFF
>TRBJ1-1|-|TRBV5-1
TGCGCCAGCAGCTCCGGACAAGCAAACACTGAAGCTTTCTTT
CASSSGQANTEAFF
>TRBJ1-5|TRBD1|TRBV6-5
TGTGCCAGCAGTTACTCCGACAGGGCCCCCCAGCATTTT
CASSYSDRAPQHF
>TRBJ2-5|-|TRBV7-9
TGTGCCAGCAGCCCCCCCCTGGGGGAGGCTCATCCGGGGGATACGTACTTC
CASSPPLGEAHPGDTYF
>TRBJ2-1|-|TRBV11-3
TGTGCCAGCAGCCATCTGTCAGGACTGGTTAACAATGAGCAGTTCTTC
CASSHLSGLVNNEQFF
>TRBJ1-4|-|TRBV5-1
TGCGCCAGCAGCTTGGGACAGCATAATGAAAAACTGTTTTTT
CASSLGQHNEKLFF
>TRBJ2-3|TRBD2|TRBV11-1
TGTGCCAGCAGCCTAGCGGGAGGGAGCACAGATACGCAGTATTTT
CASSLAGGSTDTQYF
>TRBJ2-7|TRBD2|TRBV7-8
TGTGCCAGCAGCTCCGGGACTAGCGGGAGCTACGAGCAGTACTTC
CASSSGTSGSYEQYF
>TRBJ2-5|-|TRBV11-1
TGTGCCAGCAGCTTAGGACAGGATGAGACCCAGTACTTC
CASSLGQDETQYF
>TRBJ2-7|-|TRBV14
TGTGCCAGCAGCCCGCGGGGCCCCTACGAGCAGTACTTC
CASSPRGPYEQYF
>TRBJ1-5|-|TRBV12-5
TGTGCTAGTGGTTTGGTCCTCAACAGGGATAGCAATCAGCCCCAGCATTTT
CASGLVLNRDSNQPQHF
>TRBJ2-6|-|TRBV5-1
TGCGCCAGCAGCACGACAGGCACCTCTGGGGCCAACGTCCTGACTTTC
CASSTTGTSGANVLTF
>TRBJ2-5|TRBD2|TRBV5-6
TGCGCCAGCAGCCAAAGCGGGAGGGGGGAGACCCAGTACTTC
CASSQSGRGETQYF
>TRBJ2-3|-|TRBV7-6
TGTGCCAGCAGCTTAGGGCTAGCGGATACGCAGTATTTT
CASSLGLADTQYF
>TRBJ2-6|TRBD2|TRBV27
TGTGCCAGCAGTTCTAGCGGGAGGGCCGGGGGGGCCAACGTCCTGACTTTC
CASSSSGRAGGANVLTF
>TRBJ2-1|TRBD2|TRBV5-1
TGCGCCAGCCGATTACCTGGGGTAGCGGGGCCGAATGAGCAGTTCTTC
CASRLPGVAGPNEQFF
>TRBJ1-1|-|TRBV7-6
TGTGCCAGCATTCCTACTATCCGGGGGGGTGAAGCTGAAGCTTTCTTT
CASIPTIRGGEAEAFF
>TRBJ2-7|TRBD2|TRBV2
TGTGCCAGCACCGTAGCGGGAGTGTCCTACGAGCAGTACTTC
CASTVAGVSYEQYF
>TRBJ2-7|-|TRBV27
TGTGCCAGCATCATTCCCAGCGGGTACTCCTACGAGCAGTACTTC
CASIIPSGYSYEQYF
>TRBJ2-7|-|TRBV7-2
TGTGCCAGCAGCTTCGGACAGCCTGGAACCTACGAGCAGTACTTC
CASSFGQPGTYEQYF
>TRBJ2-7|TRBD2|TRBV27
TGTGCCAGCAGTTTATCCGCAGCGGGGGGGGCCTACGAGCAGTACTTC
CASSLSAAGGAYEQYF
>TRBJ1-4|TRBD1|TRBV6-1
TGTGCCAGCACGGACAGGGGGCACACTAATGAAAAACTGTTTTTT
CASTDRGHTNEKLFF
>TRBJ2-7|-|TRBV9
TGTGCCAGCAGCGTAAAGGGGGTGGGTTACGAGCAGTACTTC
CASSVKGVGYEQYF
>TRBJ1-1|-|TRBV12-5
TGTGCTAGTGGCACGTTAGCGAACACTGAAGCTTTCTTT
CASGTLANTEAFF
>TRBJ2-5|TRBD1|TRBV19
TGTGCCAGTAGTTCCGGGACAGGGACAGAGACCCAGTACTTC
CASSSGTGTETQYF
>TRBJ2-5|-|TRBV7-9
TGTGCCAGCAGCTTGGGCGGACATCCCCAAGAGACCCAGTACTTC
CASSLGGHPQETQYF
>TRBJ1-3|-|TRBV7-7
TGTGCTAGCAGTTGGACAGCAAGCCCTGGAAACACCATATATTTT
CASSWTASPGNTIYF
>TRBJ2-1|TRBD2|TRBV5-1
TGCGCCAGCAGCTTACGACTAGCGGGAGGGTACAATGAGCAGTTCTTC
CASSLRLAGGYNEQFF
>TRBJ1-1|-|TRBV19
TGTGCCAGTAGTAAAGCAGGGTACACTGAAGCTTTCTTT
CASSKAGYTEAFF
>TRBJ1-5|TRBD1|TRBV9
TGTGCCAGCAGCGTAGCAGGGGGCATCGGTCAGCCCCAGCATTTT
CASSVAGGIGQPQHF
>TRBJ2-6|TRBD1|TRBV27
TGTGCCAGCAGTTTAACAGGGGAGAGGTCTGGGGCCAACGTCCTGACTTTC
CASSLTGERSGANVLTF
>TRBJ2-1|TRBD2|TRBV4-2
TGTGCCAGCAGCCGCGCTAGCGGGGATGAGCAGTTCTTC
CASSRASGDEQFF
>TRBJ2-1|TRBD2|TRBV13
TGTGCCAGCACAGCGGGAGGAAACAATGAGCAGTTCTTC
CASTAGGNNEQFF
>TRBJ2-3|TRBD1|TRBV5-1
TGCGCCAGCAGCGGCTTTGACAGGGGCACAGATACGCAGTATTTT
CASSGFDRGTDTQYF
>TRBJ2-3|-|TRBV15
TGTGCCACCAGCAGAGGAGGGAGTAGCACAGATACGCAGTATTTT
CATSRGGSSTDTQYF
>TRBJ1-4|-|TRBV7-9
TGTGCCAGCAGCCCGATGGCAGGCACTAATGAAAAACTGTTTTTT
CASSPMAGTNEKLFF
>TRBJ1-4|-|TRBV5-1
TGCGCCAGCAGCTTGGAGGCGGGGACGGCAGAAAAACTGTTTTTT
CASSLEAGTAEKLFF
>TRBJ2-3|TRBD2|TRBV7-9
TGTGCCAGCAGCCTATCCCTAGCGGGAGGCAACACGGGTACGCAGTATTTT
CASSLSLAGGNTGTQYF
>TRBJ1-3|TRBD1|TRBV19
TGTGCCAGTAGCGGGACAGTTGTTAACACCATATATTTT
CASSGTVVNTIYF
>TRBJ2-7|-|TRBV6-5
TGTGCCAGCAGTTACTCACGGTCAGACACCTACGAGCAGTACTTC
CASSYSRSDTYEQYF
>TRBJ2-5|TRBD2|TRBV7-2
TGTGCCAGCAGCTTGGGGGCCTCTAGCGGGCTCAACCAAGAGACCCAGTACTTC
CASSLGASSGLNQETQYF
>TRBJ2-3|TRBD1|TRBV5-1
TGCGCCAGCAGCTTCACAGGGGTGGCAGATACGCAGTATTTT
CASSFTGVADTQYF
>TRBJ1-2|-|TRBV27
TGTGCCAGCAGTTTATCAAGGGGAGGGGACTATGGCTACACCTTC
CASSLSRGGDYGYTF